The 21 T cell receptor beta chains in this list originate from one sample, sequenced in a study of CD8 T cells in ankylosing spondylitis. MiXCR, applied by TCRdb to the 5' RACE reads, yields one record per CDR3 protein. The top ten clones hold 21% of a sample with about 220,000 distinct CDR3 sequences, roughly 10% of them seen once. The sequencing sample was made of blood, either unsorted or a sorted T cell fraction (not recorded which). The receptors derive from a male donor with ankylosing spondylitis or in good health (not recorded which).

The rearrangement uses TRBV12-3 or TRBV12-4 and TRBJ1-5, with D tentatively TRBD1 (5 bases). Trimming cost V 2 bases and J 5 bases, with 10 bases left between them. This CDR3 comprises 14 residues. CDR3: CASSLSLRDQPQHF. CDR3 nucleotides: TGTGCCAGCAGTTTATCTCTCAGGGATCAGCCCCAGCATTTT.

This clonotype was found a few times. This sequence joins TRBV7-2 and TRBJ2-7; D is ambiguous. The CDR3 sequence is 13 residues long. Germline V CDR1 and CDR2: SGHTA, FQGNSA. Trimming removed 2 bases at V and 3 bases at J, with 8 bases between. The CDR3 nucleotides are TGTGCCAGCAGCTTACCACTCAGCTACGAGCAGTACTTC. Protein sequence: CASSLPLSYEQYF.

This rearrangement joins TRBV6-2 or TRBV6-3 to TRBJ2-5; D not certain. This CDR3 has 17 residues. V lost 5 bases, J lost 5 bases, and 24 bases lay in between. From germline, CDR1 is MNHEY and CDR2 SVGEGT. This CDR3 reads CASSRPDFTEEVETQYF. In nucleotides, the CDR3 is TGTGCCAGCAGTCGACCCGACTTTACTGAAGAGGTCGAGACCCAGTACTTC.

This chain links TRBV5-6 with TRBJ1-1; possible D gene TRBD1, 5 bases. Germline CDR1 SGHDT, CDR2 YYEEEE. The length of the CDR3 is 14 residues. Trimming took 4 bases from V and 4 from J, leaving 14 bases between them. The CDR3 DNA is TGTGCCAGCAGCGCCGATCCGGGGGGCACTGAAGCTTTCTTT. Its translation is CASSADPGGTEAFF.

The sample holds many counts of this clonotype. The chain combines TRBV6-1 with TRBJ2-7; TRBD2 might be the D (6 bases). V lost 7 bases and J lost 4, with 20 bases in between. The CDR3 runs to 15 residues. The germline gives CDR1 MNHNS, CDR2 SASEGT. The CDR3 bases are TGTGCCAGCAAAACGGGAGCGGTTATGGATTACGAGCAGTACTTC. Residues: CASKTGAVMDYEQYF.

This clonotype has a count of ten or more. The chain links TRBV12-3 or TRBV12-4 to TRBJ2-7; 8 nucleotides match TRBD2. The V segment lost 5 bases and the J segment 4 bases; nucleotides outside the gene matches: 16. The CDR3 is 17 residues long. The CDR3 coding sequence is TGTGCCAGCAGTGCTAACGGGGGGGCCGAGTTCCGTTACGAGCAGTACTTC. Translated, it gives CASSANGGAEFRYEQYF.

Many counts were recorded for this clonotype. J is TRBJ2-2 and V is TRBV9, with 9 bases identical to TRBD2. The length of the CDR3 is 16 residues. Germline V CDR1 and CDR2: SGDLS, YYNGEE. V shed 2 bases, J shed 4 bases, and the junction held 6 bases outside the gene matches. In nucleotides, the CDR3 is TGTGCCAGCAGCGTTCAAGCGGGGGGACGCACCGGGGAGCTGTTTTTT. Its translation: CASSVQAGGRTGELFF.

This clonotype was counted ten times or more. The chain recombines TRBV12-3 or TRBV12-4 with TRBJ2-5, with 7 bases matching TRBD1. J lost 1 base, V lost 5 bases, and 10 bases had no gene match. This CDR3 has 16 residues. In DNA form, the CDR3 reads TGTGCCAGCAGTCCGGCTGTACAGGGGCCCCAAGAGACCCAGTACTTC. Translating gives CASSPAVQGPQETQYF.

The chain is built from TRBV10-3 and TRBJ2-7; 7 bases are a match to TRBD1. V dropped 0 bases and J dropped 6; count of bases not matched to a gene: 8. This CDR3 comprises 15 residues. Germline V gene data show CDR1 as ENHRY and CDR2 as SYGVKD. CDR3: CAISESWGQWGEQYF. The DNA of the CDR3 is TGTGCCATCAGTGAGTCGTGGGGACAGTGGGGCGAGCAGTACTTC.

There are many counts of this clonotype. The chain has TRBV3-1 and TRBJ1-6; a possible D gene is TRBD1 (5 bases). CDR1 LGHDT and CDR2 YNNKEL come from the germline V gene (reference sequence). V was trimmed by 5 bases and J by 7 bases, leaving 15 bases between them. This CDR3 spans 15 amino acids. This CDR3 reads CASSSNGGRNSPLHF. CDR3 DNA: TGTGCCAGCAGCAGCAACGGGGGTCGAAATTCACCCCTCCACTTT.

This clonotype was seen many times. V usage is TRBV20-1 and J usage is TRBJ2-2; D is perhaps TRBD2 (6 bases). This CDR3 has 15 residues. The germline CDR1 and CDR2 sequences are DFQATT and SNEGSKA (reference sequence). Trimming took off 6 bases at V and 2 bases at J, with 16 bases between the two ends. The CDR3 nucleotides are TGCAGTGCGGAAGTGGGACTTTCCAACACCGGGGAGCTGTTTTTT. Translated: CSAEVGLSNTGELFF.

This clonotype has only a few counts. The chain uses TRBV2 and TRBJ1-5; weak D call: TRBD1 (5 bases). V was cut by 2 bases and J by 2 bases, with 10 bases left in between. CDR1 SNHLY and CDR2 FYNNEI come from the germline V gene. CDR3 length: 15 residues. CDR3 protein: CASSERGLGNQPQHF. In nucleotides, the CDR3 is TGTGCCAGCAGTGAAAGGGGATTGGGCAATCAGCCCCAGCATTTT. Complete variable domain (other parts from reference TRBV2 and TRBJ1-5): EPEVTQTPSHQVTQMGQEVILRCVPISNHLYFYWYRQILGQKVEFLVSFYNNEISEKSEIFDDQFSVERPDGSNFTLKIRSTKLEDSAMYFCASSERGLGNQPQHFGDGTRLSIL.

This clonotype came up a few times. This chain joins TRBV20-1 and TRBJ2-5; 9 bases align to TRBD2. Trimming removed 6 bases from V and 2 bases from J; junction bases left unmatched: 10. The CDR3 loop spans 15 amino acids. Germline V gives CDR1 DFQATT, CDR2 SNEGSKA (reference sequence). The CDR3 sequence: CSATLLSGGQETQYF. CDR3 in DNA: TGCAGTGCCACTTTGTTGAGCGGGGGGCAAGAGACCCAGTACTTC.

This clonotype was observed many times. The chain uses TRBV20-1 and TRBJ1-5; D might be TRBD1 (5 bases). Trimming left V 0 bases short and J 3 bases short, with 9 bases between. CDR1 is DFQATT, CDR2 SNEGSKA, per germline (reference sequence). The CDR3 spans 14 residues. The CDR3 sequence is CSARDSGYNQPQHF. DNA for the CDR3: TGCAGTGCTAGAGATTCAGGGTACAATCAGCCCCAGCATTTT.

The chain recombines TRBV20-1 with TRBJ2-7, with D perhaps TRBD2 (5 bases). Germline lookup yields CDR1 DFQATT and CDR2 SNEGSKA (reference sequence). The V end lost 6 bases, the J end lost 7 bases, and 19 bases lay between the germline ends. The CDR3 runs 13 residues. The CDR3 DNA is TGCAGTGCCGCGGCTCTCGAGCCGGGGGAGCAGTACTTC. It translates to CSAAALEPGEQYF.

There are many counts of this clonotype. V gene TRBV12-3 or TRBV12-4 combines with J gene TRBJ2-5; possible D gene TRBD2, 6 bases. The CDR3 runs 14 residues. Trimming shortened V by 6 bases and J by 5 bases, and 16 bases separated the two germline ends. CDR3 sequence: CASSLLGDWETQYF. CDR3 coding DNA: TGTGCCAGCAGCCTACTCGGGGACTGGGAGACCCAGTACTTC.

This clonotype appeared many times. The V and J genes are TRBV7-9 and TRBJ2-7; a weak D match, TRBD2 (5 bases). Germline CDR1 reads SEHNR; CDR2 reads FQNEAQ (reference sequence). V lost 8 bases to trimming and J lost 1 base, with 18 bases between them. This CDR3 is 15 amino acids long. As DNA, the CDR3 is TGTGCCAGCTTGGGGTCCGGGGAATCTTCCTACGAGCAGTACTTC. It encodes CASLGSGESSYEQYF.

This clonotype has only a few counts. The chain combines TRBV27 with TRBJ1-4, with a tentative D call TRBD1 (6 bases). Trimming took 1 base from V and 4 from J, leaving 13 bases between them. CDR1 is MNHEY, CDR2 SMNVEV, per germline (reference sequence). This CDR3 spans 16 amino acids. CDR3 DNA: TGTGCCAGCAGTTTATACTGGACAGCCTTTAATGAAAAACTGTTTTTT. Translated: CASSLYWTAFNEKLFF.

The table lists this clonotype with many counts. This sequence joins TRBV7-9 and TRBJ1-1; D is ambiguous. CDR1 and CDR2 from the germline V gene are SEHNR and FQNEAQ (reference sequence). The CDR3 has 11 amino acids. Between the trimmed V and J ends, which lost 5 bases and 6 bases, there was a span of 7 bases. The CDR3 spells CASSRESEAFF. CDR3 DNA sequence: TGTGCCAGCAGCCGGGAATCTGAAGCTTTCTTT.

The rearrangement joins TRBV12-3 or TRBV12-4 to TRBJ2-3; 15 bases fit TRBD2. There are 14 residues in the CDR3. V trimming: 4 bases; J trimming: 14 bases; junction bases outside the gene matches: 7. CDR3 in amino acids: CASSSAGTSGGRYF. DNA of the CDR3: TGTGCCAGCAGTTCAGCCGGGACTAGCGGGGGGAGGTATTTT.

This clonotype has ten or more counts. The CDR3 DNA sequence: TGTGCCAGCAGGCGGGGGGCCATCACAGATACGCAGTATTTT. Residues: CASRRGAITDTQYF. The chain has TRBV28 and TRBJ2-3, with 8 bases that match TRBD2. CDR1 and CDR2 (germline): MDHEN, SYDVKM. Trimming at V came to 6 bases and at J to 2 bases, leaving 4 bases not matched to a gene. The CDR3 is made up of 14 amino acids.